Listed here are 8 T cell receptor beta chains from one sample, sequenced in a study of shared clonotypes between healthy human individuals. CD45RO-negative CD8 cells positively selected for CCR7 made up the naive population, which excluded terminally differentiated effector memory CD45RA+ cells. Sequencing was performed with immunoSEQ multiplex PCR; in TCRdb, only in-frame clones are kept and a portion is missing. The repertoire holds about 2 million clones, with approximately 95% as singletons. The sequencing input was naive CD8+ T cells sorted from blood. These receptors were collected from a man younger than 30 in good health.

The chain couples TRBV5-1 to TRBJ1-2; TRBD1 aligns across 7 bases. The CDR3 is 17 amino acids. The germline V gene has CDR1 SGHRS and CDR2 YFSETQ. J gave up 1 base and V 0 bases, and 9 bases lay outside the gene matches. The CDR3 region is CASSLVPGQLINYGYTF. The CDR3 nucleotides read TGCGCCAGCAGCTTGGTTCCGGGACAGCTTATTAACTATGGCTACACCTTC.

This clone was counted a single time. V usage is TRBV13 and J usage is TRBJ2-3; TRBD2 agrees at 12 bases. The CDR3 length is 16 residues. Germline CDR1 PRHDT, CDR2 FYEKMQ (reference sequence). V shed 5 bases and J 2 bases; nucleotides not matched to a gene: 5. The CDR3 region is CASSMTSGGYTDTQYF. CDR3 DNA: TGTGCCAGCAGCATGACTAGCGGGGGATACACAGATACGCAGTATTTT.

The J gene is TRBJ1-5, the V gene TRBV19; TRBD1 aligns across 7 bases. V shed 9 bases, J shed 1 base, and the junction held 6 bases outside the gene matches. The CDR3 is 14 residues long. Looked up from germline, CDR1 is LNHDA and CDR2 is SQIVND (reference sequence). The CDR3 loop reads CASRQGLSNQPQHF. The CDR3 coding sequence is TGTGCCAGCCGACAGGGTCTGAGCAATCAGCCCCAGCATTTT.

The chain joins TRBV30 to TRBJ1-1, with TRBD1 as a possible D gene (6 bases). Trimming removed 2 bases from V and 7 bases from J, with 8 bases in between. The CDR3 is 11 residues long. CDR1 and CDR2 from the germline V gene are GTSNPN and SVGIG (reference sequence). The chain's CDR3 is CAWSWGLEAFF. In DNA form, the CDR3 reads TGTGCCTGGAGTTGGGGGCTTGAAGCTTTCTTT.

With respect to this clone: Other DNA variants within this sample encode the same CDR3. This chain joins TRBV13 and TRBJ2-2, with 7 bases lining up with TRBD1. CDR1 and CDR2 from the germline V gene are PRHDT and FYEKMQ (reference sequence). The CDR3 runs 15 residues. Germline trimming cut 5 bases from V and 4 bases from J; bases unmatched to any gene: 7. CDR3 residues: CASSTRQGSTGELFF. The CDR3 DNA reads as TGTGCCAGCAGCACGAGACAGGGAAGCACCGGGGAGCTGTTTTTT.

A note on this clone: Other nucleotide sequences in the sample specify the same CDR3. This sequence joins TRBV7-9 and TRBJ2-7, with 7 positions matching TRBD1. CDR1 is SEHNR, CDR2 FQNEAQ, per germline (reference sequence). J lost 6 bases, V lost 4 bases, and 3 bases had no gene match. The CDR3 spans 12 residues. CDR3 residues: CASSSHRGEQYF. DNA of the CDR3: TGTGCCAGCAGCTCTCACAGGGGCGAGCAGTACTTC.

The CDR3 sequence is CASSLGDAQETQYF. The DNA for the CDR3 is TGTGCCAGCAGCTTAGGAGACGCACAAGAGACCCAGTACTTC. The gene calls are TRBV7-9 and TRBJ2-5; D is unclear. Germline-derived CDR1 and CDR2 are SEHNR and FQNEAQ (reference sequence). V was cut by 1 base and J by 2 bases, with 8 bases left in between. The length of the CDR3 is 14 residues.

The chain carries TRBV10-3 and TRBJ2-3; 8 positions match TRBD2. Trimming cost V 2 bases and J 3 bases; bases outside gene matches: 7. The germline V gene encodes CDR1 ENHRY and CDR2 SYGVKD. This CDR3 contains 16 residues. CDR3 sequence (DNA): TGTGCCATCAGTGAGAGTAGCAGCGGGAGAACAGATACGCAGTATTTT. It yields the protein CAISESSSGRTDTQYF.